A selection of T cell receptor beta chains follows, all from one sample in a study of blood T cells in healthy people across ages. Each CDR3 protein gets one entry after TCRdb re-called the 5' RACE reads with MiXCR. The data contain 1.6 million or so distinct CDR3 sequences, about 32% of them singletons. The sample comprised blood. The receptors here all came from a woman aged 25 to 39 in good health. The conserved cysteine and the conserved F or W are not part of the CDR3 here. Clone size appears in some rows only: once, few, many, or a class for an expanded clone.

j_gene: TRBJ2-5
v_gene: TRBV20-1
abundance: NA
CDR3aa: SARGWGLEGETQY

j_gene: TRBJ2-7
v_gene: TRBV28
abundance: few
CDR3aa: ASSLNLAGGYPYEQY

j_gene: TRBJ2-1
v_gene: TRBV20-1
abundance: few
CDR3aa: SARDLIHRDRGGEQF

j_gene: TRBJ2-1
v_gene: TRBV15
abundance: once
CDR3aa: AASISGGGLNEQF

j_gene: TRBJ1-1
v_gene: TRBV20-1
abundance: NA
CDR3aa: SARALGRNTEAF

j_gene: TRBJ2-5
v_gene: TRBV20-1
abundance: few
CDR3aa: SAISQETQY

j_gene: TRBJ2-3
v_gene: TRBV5-1
abundance: NA
CDR3aa: ASSLEGRSQRDTQY

j_gene: TRBJ2-1
v_gene: TRBV7-2
abundance: NA
CDR3aa: ASTHLAGGTYNEQF

j_gene: TRBJ2-5
v_gene: TRBV27
abundance: few
CDR3aa: ASSPARVSETQY

j_gene: TRBJ2-3
v_gene: TRBV18
abundance: few
CDR3aa: ASSPAGNSDTQY

j_gene: TRBJ2-1
v_gene: TRBV3-1
abundance: NA
CDR3aa: ASSQMGGASYNEQS

j_gene: TRBJ2-1
v_gene: TRBV12-3/TRBV12-4
abundance: NA
CDR3aa: ASSSQTNFEQF

j_gene: TRBJ1-1
v_gene: TRBV10-3
abundance: few
CDR3aa: AIMGSYPVNTEAF

j_gene: TRBJ2-5
v_gene: TRBV9
abundance: few
CDR3aa: ASSLTGLVRETQY

j_gene: TRBJ1-5
v_gene: TRBV20-1
abundance: few
CDR3aa: SASDNKGNQPQH

j_gene: TRBJ1-2
v_gene: TRBV18
abundance: NA
CDR3aa: ASSPQPYGDGYT

j_gene: TRBJ2-3
v_gene: TRBV2
abundance: NA
CDR3aa: ASMRTDTDTQY

j_gene: TRBJ2-7
v_gene: TRBV5-1
abundance: NA
CDR3aa: ASSLASVTLYEQY

j_gene: TRBJ2-7
v_gene: TRBV5-1
abundance: NA
CDR3aa: ASRSRSSGSYEQY

j_gene: TRBJ1-5
v_gene: TRBV9
abundance: few
CDR3aa: ASSVGGENQPQH

j_gene: TRBJ2-5
v_gene: TRBV7-2
abundance: few
CDR3aa: ASSLVIGGETQY

j_gene: TRBJ1-2
v_gene: TRBV29-1
abundance: few
CDR3aa: SVEGWTYGYT

j_gene: TRBJ2-3
v_gene: TRBV3-1
abundance: NA
CDR3aa: ASSQEGGAVTDTQY

j_gene: TRBJ1-2
v_gene: TRBV5-5
abundance: few
CDR3aa: ASTPPGHSNYGYT

j_gene: TRBJ1-2
v_gene: TRBV30
abundance: NA
CDR3aa: AWSPGWPTNYGYT

j_gene: TRBJ2-7
v_gene: TRBV7-9
abundance: few
CDR3aa: ASSPGSYFIYEQY

j_gene: TRBJ2-7
v_gene: TRBV24-1
abundance: NA
CDR3aa: ATSDGQGTYEQY

j_gene: TRBJ1-6
v_gene: TRBV9
abundance: few
CDR3aa: ASSDPQEDNSPLH

j_gene: TRBJ2-5
v_gene: TRBV18
abundance: few
CDR3aa: ASSPPTVLQETQY

j_gene: TRBJ2-3
v_gene: TRBV6-5
abundance: few
CDR3aa: ASRWTGEKTDTQY

j_gene: TRBJ2-5
v_gene: TRBV2
abundance: NA
CDR3aa: ASSWASGGATQY

j_gene: TRBJ2-2
v_gene: TRBV6-1
abundance: NA
CDR3aa: ASSTPRELF

j_gene: TRBJ2-7
v_gene: TRBV19
abundance: NA
CDR3aa: ASGGKAYEQY

j_gene: TRBJ2-2
v_gene: TRBV5-1
abundance: NA
CDR3aa: ASSLAPRRGSGELF

j_gene: TRBJ1-2
v_gene: TRBV20-1
abundance: few
CDR3aa: SARHSGTGYYGYT

j_gene: TRBJ2-3
v_gene: TRBV20-1
abundance: NA
CDR3aa: SATVPWGTDTQY

j_gene: TRBJ1-4
v_gene: TRBV15
abundance: few
CDR3aa: ATSRDNWITLF

j_gene: TRBJ1-5
v_gene: TRBV29-1
abundance: few
CDR3aa: SVEDPGQPQH

j_gene: TRBJ1-1
v_gene: TRBV7-9
abundance: NA
CDR3aa: ASSFSLGGGMNTEAF